This record concerns one T cell receptor (beta chain) sequence. It lacks a known antigen. Base qualities are not provided; no much larger clone lies one nucleotide away. The library was produced with PCR. At the Johns Hopkins FTIC core, DNA from the cultured CD4+ T cells underwent TCR sequencing with the Oncomine TCR Beta short-read assay. The QIAamp micro DNA kit was used to extract genomic DNA from the cultured CD4+ T cells. The Oncomine TCR Beta libraries from cultured CD4+ T cells were pooled using unique dual indexes and then sequenced on an Illumina iSeq 100. Concerning the study's data processing: Non-productive sequences were removed, and CDR3s that did not start with C, did not end with F or W, or were shorter than 7 amino acids were discarded. The MANAFEST web application was used to identify antigen-specific clonotypes by comparing peptide-stimulated wells against reference wells and other culture wells. Positive clones required FDR below 0.05, an odds ratio above 5, and productive frequency above 0.1% in at least two of three replicate wells. A clonotype was classed as cross-reactive if the clonotype showed significant expansion both in SARS-CoV-2 spike wells and in at least one common cold coronavirus spike condition. Levenshtein distances (stringdist) and unrooted phylogenetic trees (ape) in R version 3.6.1 were used to assess CDR3 homology. The raw public reads went through TCRdb reprocessing: fastp at Q25, MiXCR clone calling, in-frame beta chains kept. Entries that share a CDR3 protein sequence are merged under the most common genes and DNA. V and J calls and clone size were set by TCRdb, not the authors. The sample table holds roughly 23,000 distinct CDR3 sequences, of which around two fifths were seen once. The top ten hold around 27% of the sample.

Taken with the paper, the label for time point translates to: late sampling 161 to 241 days after vaccination in a few convalescent patients. The treatment or condition label, read with the paper, signifies: approximately 9-day PBMC culture with coronavirus spike peptide pools or control peptides (ViraFEST assay). The study used the ViraFEST assay, which expanded antigen-specific T cells with peptide pools and then identified expanded clonotypes by TCR sequencing. The convalescent patients' positive SARS-CoV-2 PCR tests fell between March and December 2020, which was before the Alpha, Beta and Delta variants emerged in the United States. Each well held 2.1 million or so PBMCs cultured in IMDM containing approximately 5.3% human AB serum and 9 to 10 IU/ml IL-2, with 8.5 to 10 ug/ml peptide pools added. Half of the culture medium was replaced with fresh IL-2-containing medium on days 3 and 7. After roughly nine days of culture, CD4+ T cells were isolated by negative selection using the EasySep CD4+ T cell isolation kit. Ficoll-Paque Plus gradient centrifugation was used to isolate PBMCs from whole blood, and the isolated PBMCs were then either used fresh or cryopreserved at -140C. Triplicate wells were generally used for each culture condition.

The data belong to a study of vaccination and CD4 T cells after COVID-19 (dated 2022 in TCRdb). As for the study more broadly: Convalescent patients had a positive SARS-CoV-2 result on nasal swab PCR, and of these patients, several had mild disease and one had severe disease. The convalescent cohort included six males and four females, with two Hispanic individuals, seven Caucasians, two Asians and one multiracial person. Two doses of either the Pfizer-BioNTech BNT162b2 vaccine (n=8) or the Moderna mRNA-1273 vaccine (n=2) were administered to participants. Post-COVID blood samples from convalescent patients were collected a median of about 110 days after diagnosis, with a range of roughly 35 to 161 days. The time from the second vaccine dose to post-vaccine blood sampling had a median of roughly 70 days and ranged from roughly 12 to 241 days. For a few convalescent patients, samples were collected at an early post-vaccination timepoint (day 14) as well as at a late post-vaccination timepoint (days 161 to 241). Culture stimuli were overlapping spike peptide pools from SARS-CoV-2 and from the common cold coronaviruses HCoV-NL63, HCoV-OC43 and HCoV-229E. Control cultures used a CEFX viral epitope pool as positive control, an HIV-1 Nef peptide pool as negative control, or no peptide. In fewer than 12 COVID-19 convalescent patients and a handful of infection-naive healthy vaccine recipients, researchers compared the spike-specific CD4+ TCR repertoire from before mRNA vaccination with the repertoire from after. Overall study outcomes, separate from this receptor: The median count of SARS-CoV-2-reactive clonotypes went up from under 25 after infection to 38 after vaccination, although the change was not significant. In convalescent patients, a median roughly 87% of post-vaccine SARS-CoV-2-reactive clones were detected only after vaccination, suggesting vaccine-specific priming. The study included relatively few convalescent patients and did not analyze early timepoints after natural infection. Nearly all vaccine-specific clones in convalescent patients (304 of 307) were mono-reactive for SARS-CoV-2 spike rather than cross-reactive with common cold coronaviruses.

Deletion took 1 base off V and 7 bases off J, with a span of 11 bases between the germline ends. CDR1 and CDR2 are read off the germline V gene as SGHAT and FQNNGV. Including cysteine and phenylalanine, the CDR3 has 14 amino acids. Only CDR3 DNA remains: 42 bases, in frame from the first base. The specimen was CD4+ T cells from blood, cultured in vitro, collected about 7 months after SARS-CoV-2 vaccination. This receptor was taken from a human donor who had recovered from COVID-19. The V and J segments used are TRBV11-2 and TRBJ1-5, with a weak D call of TRBD1 (6 bases match). This receptor carries the CDR3 CASSLVVQGQPQHF. The nucleotide sequence reads TGTGCCAGCAGCTTAGTGGTACAGGGACAGCCCCAGCATTTT.